This TCR beta chain was identified in a study of shared clonotypes between healthy human individuals. The study, taken as a whole, reports: Estimated clonotype richness was generally higher in naive than memory subsets.

Terminally differentiated effector memory CD45RA+ cells were excluded by CCR7 positive selection of CD45RO-negative cells. A remark on this clone: Its target is not known.

On sorted subsets, replicate PCRs used roughly 220 ng DNA, or some 27,000 T cell genomes. The data were produced by immunoSEQ multiplex PCR, yet TCRdb's version contains in-frame clones alone and is incomplete. Of roughly 2,000,000 clones in the sample, about 93% are singletons; the top ten hold approximately 1.6%. Material: naive CD8+ T cells from PBMCs. The receptor's source is a man aged 18 to 29 in good health. Some clones in this sample may be carry-over from other donors' samples.

The DNA of the CDR3 is TGTGCCAGCAGTCCTTCGACAGTCCTGGACATTCAGTACTTC. It is translated as CASSPSTVLDIQYF. This sequence joins TRBV28 and TRBJ2-4, with D possibly TRBD1 on 5 matching bases. The germline V and J ends were trimmed by 5 bases and 8 bases, with 16 bases remaining between them. Germline assignment: CDR1 MDHEN and CDR2 SYDVKM. The CDR3 has 14 amino acids.